This TCR beta chain originates from a study of cytomegalovirus exposure and HLA in healthy donors (dated 2017 in TCRdb). In terms of the full investigation: An earlier analysis of several hundred of the donors reported about 260 Gb of sequence data and 117 million unique TCR beta sequences obtained from approximately 180 million T cells. In an earlier analysis of roughly 600 of the donors, high-throughput TCR beta sequencing was used to judge whether each TCR beta V gene segment behaved as functional or pseudogenic. HLA typing covered class I and class II loci at four-digit resolution. Of the roughly 400 genotyped donors, roughly 76% were placed in the genetic ancestry cluster associated with self-reported Caucasian donors. Because of strong linkage in the cohort, five DR-DQ haplotypes were treated as single units for association and clustering. Along with the roughly 710-subject first cohort, a separate validation cohort of over a hundred different subjects was used. To study patterns of TCR occurrence, a later analysis re-analyzed previously published TCR beta repertoires from around 670 donors and added high-resolution HLA genotyping. Donor age, sex, ethnicity and CMV serostatus were compiled alongside the repertoire data. Roughly 300 gigabases of sequencing data and approximately 91 million unique TCR sequences made up an early release that covered under 750 HLA-typed donors. On average, 235,054 unique TCR beta nucleotide sequences were sequenced per donor among 350 to 400 genotyped donors of the cohort, with about 19% of those sequences being non-productive. The later analysis used no new phenotypic data to find candidate immune exposures, relying instead on TCR beta sequences and their occurrence across donors. Typing coverage differed by locus: A, B, C, DRB1 and DQB1 were typed in roughly 620-630 donors, DQA1 in about 500, DPA1 in around 580, and DPB1 in just under 490. The study combined high-throughput TCR immunosequencing, statistical association of individual TCRs with disease status, and machine learning to predict cytomegalovirus infection status. The aim of the study was to test whether cataloging public T cell receptors could identify signatures of past pathogen exposure. Genome-wide SNP genotypes for about 60% of the 666 donors were used in a later genetic analysis, which treated that subset as a discovery cohort. The study used immunosequencing to profile the T cell repertoires of approximately 640 subjects and linked those repertoires to cytomegalovirus serostatus. Every discovery cohort repertoire had been produced on one sequencing platform. What the authors observed across the whole study: Several of the top co-occurrence clusters appeared to be linked to parvovirus B19, influenza, CMV and Epstein-Barr virus, according to a later analysis. A later analysis found that most CMV-associated TCR beta chains appeared HLA-restricted, with HLA associations seemingly driven largely by CMV exposure. Because HLA typing was missing for some donors at each locus, association tests included only the typed subset. In vitro tests confirmed that a few of the cytomegalovirus-associated TCR beta chains recognize cytomegalovirus antigens. Only TCR beta chains were sequenced in this cohort, and the absence of alpha or paired-chain data limited detectable features. The authors suggested that the approach could potentially be generalized to other disease states and immunological phenotypes. Approximately 18 rarely observed V segments, including chromosome 9 orphons, were excluded from the earlier analysis of several hundred of the donors because counts were too low. While some public TCRs were present in many individuals, most TCR sequences turned up only very rarely across donors. According to a later genetic analysis, donors in an Asian-associated ancestry cluster had fewer N-insertions in productive TCRs than the roughly 670-donor mean. In a later genetic analysis, a missense DCLRE1C variant was associated with V-gene and J-gene trimming of TCR beta chains, and the association was replicated in an independent cohort. In an earlier analysis of 587 of the donors, most TCR beta V segments were observed in productive rearrangements about 87% or about 30% of the time, broadly matching IMGT annotations. A later analysis found that HLA-associated TCR beta chains were more clonally expanded and had lower generation probabilities than equally common non-associated chains. Correlated functional status among segregating V segments might be attributable to linkage disequilibrium, but an unknown experimental factor could not be ruled out. Strong co-occurrence of HLA alleles, especially DR and DQ, made assigning TCR associations to individual alleles difficult. A later analysis found that TCR association rates varied across HLA loci, with DRB1 alleles showing the most associated TCRs and HLA-C alleles the fewest. The classifier was reported to diagnose cytomegalovirus status with high specificity and sensitivity in both the original cohort and the validation cohort. The presence/absence analyses assumed that sequencing depth was roughly uniform across donors, and that assumption may not be true. Immune exposure information for the cohort was limited to CMV serostatus. The study listed approximately 150 TCR beta chains as associated with cytomegalovirus. A cluster of highly shared sequence variants was judged likely to represent a technical artifact of the sequencing pipeline. A later analysis associated 16,951 TCR beta sequences with specific HLA alleles at a false discovery rate of 0.05. A further reported finding was that TCR beta sequences accurately predicted the HLA-A and HLA-B alleles for most subjects in the first cohort.

Note on this clone: The specificity of this receptor is unknown. No base-level quality is on record; no much larger clone is a single base apart.

Receptors were amplified or captured by the immunoSEQ multiplex PCR assay. A mixture of 60 forward primers for TCR Vbeta segments and 13 reverse primers for TCR Jbeta segments was used in the multiplex PCR. Amplification of the CDR3 region of rearranged TCR beta genes was performed with a multiplex PCR assay on genomic DNA. On the Illumina HiSeq System, the amplified TCR beta libraries were sequenced as 87-base-pair reads. Regarding the original processing steps: Across the roughly 640 repertoires, a later analysis counted around 80 million unique TCR beta chains, around 11 million of which were shared by at least two donors. Raw reads were error-corrected and collapsed into unique sequences by a nearest-neighbor algorithm in which closely related sequences were merged to remove PCR and sequencing errors. To assign V, D and J gene segments, CDR3 sequences were aligned to IMGT reference sequences. Each retained sequence needed at least a six-nucleotide match to both a V gene segment and a J gene segment. Rearrangements were called productive when the CDR3 lacked stop codons and stayed in frame with V and J; all others were non-productive. Following IMGT convention, CDR3 was defined as the stretch from the second conserved V-encoded cysteine to the conserved J-encoded phenylalanine. The earlier analysis of about 530 of the donors excluded any sequence lacking an unambiguous match to a single V gene segment. In an earlier analysis of 587 of the donors, a V segment was called functional when productive rearrangements were above 56.7%, and segregating when the standard deviation between donors exceeded 5%. To diagnose cytomegalovirus status from the catalog of TCR beta chain sequences, a statistical classification framework was built. A later analysis assigned V and J genes by comparing TCR nucleotide sequences with IMGT/GENE-DB human TR gene sequences. Using the TCRdist pipeline, a later analysis assigned CDR3 sequences along with most-parsimonious VDJ recombination scenarios. In a later analysis, every TCR beta chain was defined by the combination of its CDR3 amino acid sequence and its V-gene family, and reads without a unique V-gene family were dropped. To address suspected cross-contamination and a sequencing artifact, a later analysis removed some 620 highly shared, low-generation-probability nucleotide sequences. For each public chain, a later analysis derived a clonal expansion index from normalized ranks of inferred template counts within each repertoire. Generation probabilities in a later analysis came from a VDJ recombination model fitted to out-of-frame rearrangements, and those results were checked against IGoR. In a later analysis, TCR-TCR, TCR-HLA and TCR-CMV co-occurrence was scored with hypergeometric tests, and a repertoire-size bias correction was applied to TCR pairs. To estimate false discovery rates, a later analysis permuted the HLA or CMV assignments 20 times. In a later analysis, co-occurring TCRs were grouped using DBSCAN, with TCRdist sequence similarity added in when clustering inside HLA-allele-positive subsets. Co-occurrence clustering excluded repertoires with fewer than 30,000 or more than 120,000 public chains, plus five with anomalous nucleotide sharing. TCRdb holds this immuneACCESS table with in-frame rearrangements only. Some clones are missing; in checked studies, unresolved V genes explain under half, and the rest has no known cause. V and J calls and clone size follow that table, whereas D and trimming were derived from the DNA. The sample contains 120,000 or so clones, 77% of them found a single time. The ten top clones hold roughly 4% of the sample.

The cohort was made up of several hundred healthy bone marrow donors. At the time of sampling, every cohort member was nominally healthy, though immune exposures that went unrecorded were likely present. CMV serostatus was positive for 289 and negative for 352 of the 666 cohort members, and was not recorded for this donor. Every donor gave a peripheral blood sample, and the peripheral blood mononuclear cells from that sample were used for TCR beta sequencing. The Qiagen DNeasy Blood Extraction Kit was used to extract genomic DNA from the blood cell samples. The sequence came from a human donor in good health. Sequenced material: PBMCs.

Read as DNA, the sequence is TGTGCCATCAACAGGGAGTATGGGGACACTGAAGCTTTCTTT. This is translated as CAINREYGDTEAFF. The rearrangement combines TRBV10-3 with TRBJ1-1; matching of 6 bases hints at TRBD1 as the D gene. As encoded in the germline V gene, CDR1 is ENHRY while CDR2 is SYGVKD. The CDR3 spans 14 residues, from the cysteine through the phenylalanine. The CDR3 DNA has 42 bases and is translated from base 1. Trimming costs V 7 bases and J 3 bases, and their ends lie 15 bases apart.